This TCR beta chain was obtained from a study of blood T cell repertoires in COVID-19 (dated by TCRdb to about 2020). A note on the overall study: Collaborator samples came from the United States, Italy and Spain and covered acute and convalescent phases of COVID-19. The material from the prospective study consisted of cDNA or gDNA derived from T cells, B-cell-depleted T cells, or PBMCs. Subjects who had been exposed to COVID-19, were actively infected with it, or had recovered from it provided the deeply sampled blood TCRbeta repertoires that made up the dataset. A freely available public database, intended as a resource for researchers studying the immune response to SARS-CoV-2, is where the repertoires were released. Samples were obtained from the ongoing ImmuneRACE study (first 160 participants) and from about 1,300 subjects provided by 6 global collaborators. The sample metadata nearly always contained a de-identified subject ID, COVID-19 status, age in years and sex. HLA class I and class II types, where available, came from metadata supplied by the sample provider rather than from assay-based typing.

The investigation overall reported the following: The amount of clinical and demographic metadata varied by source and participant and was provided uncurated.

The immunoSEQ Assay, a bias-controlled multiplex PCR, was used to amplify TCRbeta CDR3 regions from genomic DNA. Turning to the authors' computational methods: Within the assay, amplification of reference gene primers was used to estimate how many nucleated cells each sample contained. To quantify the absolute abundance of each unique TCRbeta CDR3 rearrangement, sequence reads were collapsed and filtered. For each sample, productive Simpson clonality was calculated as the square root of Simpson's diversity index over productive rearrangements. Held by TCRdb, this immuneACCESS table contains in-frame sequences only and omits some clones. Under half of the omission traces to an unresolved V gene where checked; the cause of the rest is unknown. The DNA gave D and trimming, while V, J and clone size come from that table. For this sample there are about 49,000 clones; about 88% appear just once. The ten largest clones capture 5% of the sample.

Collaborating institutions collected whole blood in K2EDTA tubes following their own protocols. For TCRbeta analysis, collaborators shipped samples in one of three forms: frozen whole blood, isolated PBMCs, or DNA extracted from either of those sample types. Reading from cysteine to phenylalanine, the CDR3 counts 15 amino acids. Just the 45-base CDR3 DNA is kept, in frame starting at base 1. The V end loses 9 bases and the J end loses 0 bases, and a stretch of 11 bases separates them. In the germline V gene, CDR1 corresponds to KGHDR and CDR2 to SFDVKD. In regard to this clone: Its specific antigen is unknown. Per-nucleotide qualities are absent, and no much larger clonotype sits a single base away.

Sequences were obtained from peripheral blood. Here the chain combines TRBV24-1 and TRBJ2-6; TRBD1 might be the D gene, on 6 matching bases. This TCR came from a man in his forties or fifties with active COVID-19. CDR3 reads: CATSQGSSGANVLTF. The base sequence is TGTGCCACCTCACAGGGATCCTCTGGGGCCAACGTCCTGACTTTC.